At least ten counts were recorded for the clone carrying this TCR beta chain. Its antigen is currently unknown. The sample belongs to a study of post-analysis software for immune sequencing data. For the study at large: Disease trajectories encompassed relapsing-remitting, secondary progressive and progressive-relapsing multiple sclerosis. Study-level points and caveats: With F measure, samples from one preparation batch clustered together strongly.

Unique molecular identifiers were carried by the TCR beta cDNA libraries. TCRdb reprocessed the PCR reads with MiXCR, giving one entry per CDR3 protein. The profile shows approximately 400,000 distinct CDR3 sequences, roughly 36% of them singletons. Source material: blood. The TCR sequence derives from a girl between 10 and 17 years old with multiple sclerosis.

CDR3 sequence: CASTQGYGYTF. The CDR3 nucleotides read TGTGCCAGCACCCAGGGGTATGGCTACACCTTC. The rearrangement uses TRBV6-6 and TRBJ1-2, with D maybe TRBD1 (6 bases). Per germline, CDR1 MNHNY and CDR2 SVGAGI (reference sequence). The CDR3 extends over 11 amino acids. V was shortened by 7 bases and J by 5 bases, with 8 bases between the two germline ends.